This passage covers 18 T cell receptor beta chains from one sample sequenced in a study of blood T cells in healthy people across ages. A second PCR, run for about 7 to 11 cycles, used a sample-barcoded 5' primer plus a J-beta primer mix. Each CDR3 protein is one row after TCRdb ran MiXCR on the 5' RACE reads. The sample holds fewer than 2,000,000 distinct CDR3 sequences; around 40% are singletons and the top ten take about 23%. Source material: blood. These receptors were taken from a human donor in good health.

The chain recombines TRBV27 with TRBJ1-6, with 7 positions matching TRBD1. The V gene end was trimmed by 3 bases and the J gene end by 9 bases; junction bases not matched to a gene: 8. CDR1 is MNHEY and CDR2 is SMNVEV in the germline V gene (reference sequence). The CDR3 is made up of 15 amino acids. The CDR3 DNA reads TGTGCCAGCAGTTTCTCAGACAGGGAGAGTTCACCCCTCCACTTT. This translates into CASSFSDRESSPLHF.

This clonotype was detected only a few times. In DNA form, the CDR3 reads TGTGCCACCAGTGATCCCTCGACAGGAGCGGATACGCAGTATTTT. Translation gives CATSDPSTGADTQYF. The V call is TRBV24-1, the J call TRBJ2-3, with D possibly being TRBD1 (6 bases). This CDR3 region has 15 residues. The V and J ends lost 3 bases and 6 bases respectively, with 15 bases between them. Germline CDR1 is KGHDR and CDR2 is SFDVKD.

This clonotype was observed a handful of times. The chain couples TRBV4-2 to TRBJ1-5; no reliable D call. In germline, CDR1 is LGHNA, CDR2 YNFKEQ. The length of the CDR3 is 14 residues. V lost 1 base, J lost 6 bases, and 10 bases lay in between. CDR3 protein: CASSQGGEGQPQHF. The CDR3 coding sequence is TGTGCCAGCAGCCAAGGTGGGGAGGGTCAGCCCCAGCATTTT.

This clonotype was picked up a small number of times. This rearrangement joins TRBV4-1 to TRBJ2-5; 7 positions agree with TRBD1. The J call may be in error: the DNA end matches TRBJ2-7 better. Germline V CDR1 and CDR2: MGHRA, YSYEKL. The CDR3 length is 14 residues. CDR3 protein: CASSHPGTAYEQYF. DNA of the CDR3: TGCGCCAGCAGCCACCCCGGGACAGCCTACGAGCAGTACTTC.

This clonotype was seen only a few times. This chain links TRBV9 with TRBJ2-7; D unresolved. The V and J ends lost 3 bases and 2 bases respectively, with 15 bases between them. CDR1 and CDR2 (germline): SGDLS, YYNGEE. The CDR3 spans 15 residues. CDR3 amino acids: CASSAGRSTAYEQYF. The CDR3 DNA reads TGTGCCAGCAGCGCCGGGCGTTCCACCGCCTACGAGCAGTACTTC.

The chain combines TRBV4-1 with TRBJ1-1; D uncertain. V shed 2 bases and J shed 1 base, with 8 bases lying between them. There are 14 residues in the CDR3. Germline CDR1 and CDR2: MGHRA and YSYEKL. CDR3 in amino acids: CASSQLDQNTEAFF. The CDR3, as DNA: TGCGCCAGCAGCCAATTGGACCAGAACACTGAAGCTTTCTTT.

This chain joins TRBV5-1 and TRBJ1-1; a weak D match, TRBD1 (6 bases). V lost 2 bases to trimming and J lost 1 base, with 12 bases between them. The CDR3 loop spans 15 amino acids. Germline CDR1 and CDR2: SGHRS and YFSETQ. The CDR3: CASSFTGTSNTEAFF. The CDR3 DNA reads TGCGCCAGCAGCTTCACCGGGACATCGAACACTGAAGCTTTCTTT.

The chain has TRBV20-1 and TRBJ1-1; tentatively, D is TRBD1 (5 bases). The length of the CDR3 is 13 residues. Germline CDR1 is DFQATT and CDR2 is SNEGSKA (reference sequence). V lost 7 bases, J lost 2 bases, and 14 bases lay in between. The CDR3, as DNA: TGCAGTGTAGGGGCCTTCACTAACACTGAAGCTTTCTTT. This sequence encodes CSVGAFTNTEAFF.

The chain couples TRBV7-9 to TRBJ2-6; D uncertain. This CDR3 comprises 14 residues. V lost 11 bases and J 2 bases, leaving 13 bases between the germline ends. CDR1 is SEHNR, CDR2 FQNEAQ, per germline (reference sequence). This chain's CDR3 is CAVSEDPGANVLTF. CDR3 nucleotide sequence: TGTGCCGTATCAGAAGACCCTGGGGCCAACGTCCTGACTTTC.

The V and J genes are TRBV6-5 and TRBJ2-1; tentatively, D is TRBD2 (7 bases). This CDR3 region has 14 residues. The germline CDR1 and CDR2 sequences are MNHEY and SVGAGI. Between the trimmed V and J ends, which lost 4 bases and 8 bases, there was a span of 15 bases. The CDR3 DNA reads TGTGCCAGCAGTTTTAGGGGGGGGGCCCATGAGCAGTTCTTC. It translates to CASSFRGGAHEQFF.

This clonotype was counted a few times. The V gene is TRBV6-6, the J gene TRBJ2-7; D possibly corresponds to TRBD2 (6 bases). CDR3 size: 14 residues. The ends were cut back, 8 bases at V and 0 bases at J, with 14 bases in the middle. The germline CDR1 and CDR2 sequences are MNHNY and SVGAGI (reference sequence). This CDR3 is CASVGRGVSYEQYF. CDR3 nucleotides: TGTGCCAGCGTAGGACGCGGGGTCTCCTACGAGCAGTACTTC.

This chain links TRBV7-6 with TRBJ2-3; perhaps TRBD2 as D (7 bases). Germline lookup yields CDR1 SGHVS and CDR2 FNYEAQ. Deletions cut 2 bases from V and 4 bases from J, with 13 bases between. The CDR3 length is 15 residues. The CDR3 DNA reads as TGTGCCAGCAGCTTAAGGGGGGGAGGGGCAGATACGCAGTATTTT. Amino acids: CASSLRGGGADTQYF. The complete variable domain, with remaining parts taken from reference TRBV7-6 and TRBJ2-3, reads GAGVSQSPRYKVTKRGQDVALRCDPISGHVSLYWYRQALGQGPEFLTYFNYEAQQDKSGLPNDRFSAERPEGSISTLTIQRTEQRDSAMYRCASSLRGGGADTQYFGPGTRLTVL.

J is TRBJ1-4 and V is TRBV6-5; 9 nucleotides align to TRBD1. CDR1 is MNHEY, CDR2 SVGAGI, per germline. The CDR3 loop spans 15 amino acids. Trimming cost V 5 bases and J 8 bases; bases outside gene matches: 9. The CDR3 region is CASSRAGTGREKLFF. CDR3 bases: TGTGCCAGCAGTAGAGCCGGGACAGGGAGGGAAAAACTGTTTTTT.

The V and J genes are TRBV11-1 and TRBJ2-1; D tentatively fits TRBD1 or TRBD2 (5 bases each). The ends were cut back, 6 bases at V and 9 bases at J, with 12 bases in the middle. The CDR3 spans 12 residues. CDR1 and CDR2 from the germline V gene are SGHAT and FQDESV (reference sequence). The CDR3 loop is CASRGPAGEQFF. Written as DNA, the CDR3 is TGTGCCAGCAGGGGACCGGCGGGTGAGCAGTTCTTC.

The rearrangement joins TRBV4-3 to TRBJ2-5, with D tentatively TRBD1 (5 bases). The J call may be mistaken, given a closer DNA end match to TRBJ2-7. CDR1 LGHNA and CDR2 YSLEER come from the germline V gene. The CDR3 length is 18 residues. Written as DNA, the CDR3 is TGCGCCAGCAGCCAAGATGCCCTCGGCAGCCAGGGATCGGGCGAGCAGTACTTC. Its translation is CASSQDALGSQGSGEQYF.

Turning to this clonotype: An end of the junction does not agree with germline; a read error may underlie this. V usage is TRBV6-1 and J usage is TRBJ2-3; 12 nucleotides agree with TRBD1. CDR3 length equals 16 residues. From germline, CDR1 is MNHNS and CDR2 SASEGT. The CDR3, as DNA: TGTGCCAGCTGTCCGGGGACAGGGGGCCGCACAGATACACAGTATTTT. Its translation: CASCPGTGGRTDTQYF.

The rearrangement uses TRBV7-2 and TRBJ2-3, with 8 bases lining up with TRBD2. The junction had 5 bases not matched to a gene; V was cut back by 2 bases and J by 1 base. The CDR3 is 16 amino acids. In germline, CDR1 is SGHTA, CDR2 FQGNSA. DNA for the CDR3: TGTGCCAGCAGCTTACAGTCGCGGGGGGGCACAGATACGCAGTATTTT. Amino acid sequence: CASSLQSRGGTDTQYF.

The sample holds a few counts of this clonotype. V usage is TRBV7-2 and J usage is TRBJ2-3; D is possibly TRBD1 (5 bases). The V end lost 3 bases, the J end lost 5 bases, and 9 bases lay between the germline ends. This CDR3 contains 13 residues. The germline V gene has CDR1 SGHTA and CDR2 FQGNSA. The CDR3 nucleotides are TGTGCCAGCAGCTTTCAGGGTCAAGATACGCAGTATTTT. Encoded protein: CASSFQGQDTQYF.